This record concerns one TCR beta chain sequence. The antigen remains unidentified. TCR beta CDR3 regions were amplified from RNA transcripts. Initially, a first-round RT-PCR of the TCR CDR3 employed the HTBI primer set. TCRdb recomputed calls from the multiplex PCR reads with MiXCR, one row per CDR3 protein. In the table there are hundreds of thousands of distinct CDR3 sequences, around 15% of which are singletons. The sample is drawn from a study of T cells in Graves' hyperthyroidism and ophthalmopathy. Study-level results: Ophthalmopathy was separated from stable hyperthyroidism by a 13 V-J model. Appearing also in blood were most of the thyroid clonotypes expanded above 0.001.

Sequences were obtained from blood. This sequence originates from a woman aged 25-40 years with Graves' hyperthyroidism.

The CDR3: CASSLGPDPSYNEQFF. DNA for the CDR3: TGTGCCAGCAGTTTAGGTCCGGACCCCTCCTACAATGAGCAGTTCTTC. The J gene is TRBJ2-1, the V gene TRBV28; no firm D call. Trimming removed 2 bases from V and 0 bases from J, with 11 bases in between. The CDR3 runs to 16 residues. Germline CDR1 and CDR2: MDHEN and SYDVKM.